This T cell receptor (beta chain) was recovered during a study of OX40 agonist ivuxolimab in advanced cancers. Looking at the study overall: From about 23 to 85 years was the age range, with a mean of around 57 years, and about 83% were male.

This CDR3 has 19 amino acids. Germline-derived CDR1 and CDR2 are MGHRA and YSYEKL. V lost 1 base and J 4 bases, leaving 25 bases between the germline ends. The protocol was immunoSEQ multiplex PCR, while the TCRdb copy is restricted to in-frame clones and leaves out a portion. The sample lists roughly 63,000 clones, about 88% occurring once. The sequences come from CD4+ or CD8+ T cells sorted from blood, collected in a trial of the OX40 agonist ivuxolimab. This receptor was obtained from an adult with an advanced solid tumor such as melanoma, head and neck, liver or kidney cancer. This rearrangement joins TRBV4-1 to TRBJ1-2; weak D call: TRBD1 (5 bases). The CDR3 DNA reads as TGCGCCAGCAGCCAAGCAAGGGTCTTCGGGACTCCTGGGGGCTATGGCTACACCTTC. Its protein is CASSQARVFGTPGGYGYTF.